These T cell receptor beta chains were read from a single sample in a study of blood T cells in healthy people across ages. TCRdb used MiXCR to reprocess the 5' RACE reads, holding one entry per CDR3 protein. The table lists 1,300,000 or so distinct CDR3 sequences, approximately 59% of them singletons. The sequencing input was blood. The receptors shown here come from a man in his late teens or twenties in good health. Both conserved end residues are part of each CDR3. The D gene is left open where the match is weak. Clone size is not always given. Where it is, it says once, few, many or a class for expanded clones.

v_call,clone_size,j_call,d_call,cdr3_aa,cdr3_nt
TRBV27,-,TRBJ2-3,-,CASSFGGSASTDTQYF,TGTGCCAGCAGTTTTGGAGGGAGTGCTAGCACAGATACACAGTATTTT
TRBV2,-,TRBJ1-1,TRBD1,CASKGTGPTEAFF,TGTGCCAGCAAAGGGACAGGGCCCACTGAAGCTTTCTTT
TRBV6-5,-,TRBJ2-7,-,CASRGTDPGKQYF,TGTGCCAGCAGGGGGACGGATCCCGGGAAGCAGTACTTC
TRBV20-1,-,TRBJ2-2,-,CSARDVARLAGELFF,TGCAGTGCTAGAGATGTGGCTAGATTGGCCGGGGAGCTGTTTTTT
TRBV6-4,-,TRBJ2-1,-,CASSDSYRAIYNEQFF,TGTGCCAGCAGTGACTCGTACAGGGCTATATACAATGAGCAGTTCTTC
TRBV20-1,-,TRBJ2-3,-,CSARDQLVPEYF,TGCAGTGCTAGAGATCAACTAGTTCCGGAGTATTTT
TRBV28,few,TRBJ2-1,-,CAIRSYNEQFF,TGTGCCATCCGCTCCTACAATGAGCAGTTCTTC
TRBV3-1,-,TRBJ2-7,TRBD2,CASSQTTSQAYEQYF,TGTGCCAGCAGCCAGACGACTAGCCAAGCCTACGAGCAGTACTTC
TRBV21-1,-,TRBJ1-1,-,CASSKEPGNTEAFF,TGTGCCAGCAGCAAAGAGCCGGGGAACACTGAAGCTTTCTTT
TRBV20-1,-,TRBJ2-3,-,CSGILAFAQYF,TGCAGTGGCATACTAGCTTTCGCGCAGTATTTT
TRBV24-1,-,TRBJ1-1,-,CASRGSHTEAFF,TGTGCCAGTAGGGGCAGTCACACTGAAGCTTTCTTT
TRBV20-1,-,TRBJ1-4,-,CSARSSAERLFF,TGCAGTGCTAGATCAAGTGCCGAAAGACTGTTTTTT
TRBV4-2,few,TRBJ2-7,TRBD2,CASSQLRLAGLSYEQYF,TGTGCCAGCAGCCAACTACGCCTAGCGGGGCTTTCCTACGAGCAGTACTTC
TRBV15,-,TRBJ2-7,TRBD1,CATRQDRGTSYEQYF,TGTGCCACCAGACAGGACAGGGGGACCTCCTACGAGCAGTACTTC
TRBV5-1,-,TRBJ2-6,TRBD2,CASSNLAPGGSGANVLTF,TGCGCCAGCAGCAATTTGGCACCGGGGGGCTCTGGGGCCAACGTCCTGACTTTC